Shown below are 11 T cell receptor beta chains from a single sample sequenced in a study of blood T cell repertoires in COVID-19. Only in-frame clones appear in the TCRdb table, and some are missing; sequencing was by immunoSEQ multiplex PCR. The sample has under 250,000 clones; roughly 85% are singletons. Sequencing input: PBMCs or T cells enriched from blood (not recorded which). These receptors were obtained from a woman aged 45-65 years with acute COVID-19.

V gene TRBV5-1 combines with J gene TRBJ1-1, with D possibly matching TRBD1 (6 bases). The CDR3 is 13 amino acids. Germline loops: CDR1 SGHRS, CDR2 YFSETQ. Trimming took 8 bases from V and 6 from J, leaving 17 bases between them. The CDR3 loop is CASTGGQGAEAFF. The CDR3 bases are TGCGCCAGTACCGGGGGGCAGGGCGCTGAAGCTTTCTTT. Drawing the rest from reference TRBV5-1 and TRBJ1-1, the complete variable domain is KAGVTQTPRYLIKTRGQQVTLSCSPISGHRSVSWYQQTPGQGLQFLFEYFSETQRNKGNFPGRFSGRQFSNSRSEMNVSTLELGDSALYLCASTGGQGAEAFFGQGTRLTVV.

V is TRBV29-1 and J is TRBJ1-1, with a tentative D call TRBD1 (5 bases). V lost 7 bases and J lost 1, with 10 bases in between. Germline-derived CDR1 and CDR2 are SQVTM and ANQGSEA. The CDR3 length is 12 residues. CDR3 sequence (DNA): TGCAGCGGGACAAGGGAGAACACTGAAGCTTTCTTT. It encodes CSGTRENTEAFF.

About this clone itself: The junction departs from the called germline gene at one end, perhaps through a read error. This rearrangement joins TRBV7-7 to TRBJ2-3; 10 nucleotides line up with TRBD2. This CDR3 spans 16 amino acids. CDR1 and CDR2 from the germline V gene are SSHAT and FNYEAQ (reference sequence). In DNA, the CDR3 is TGTGCTAGCAGCTTAGGGGCTAGCGGGGGAACAGATACGCAGTATTTT. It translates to CASSLGASGGTDTQYF.

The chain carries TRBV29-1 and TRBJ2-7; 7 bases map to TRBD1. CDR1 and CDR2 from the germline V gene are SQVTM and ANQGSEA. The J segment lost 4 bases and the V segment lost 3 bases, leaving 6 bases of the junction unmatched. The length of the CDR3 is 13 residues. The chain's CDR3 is CSVEGSGGYEQYF. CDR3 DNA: TGCAGCGTTGAGGGGTCAGGGGGTTACGAGCAGTACTTC.

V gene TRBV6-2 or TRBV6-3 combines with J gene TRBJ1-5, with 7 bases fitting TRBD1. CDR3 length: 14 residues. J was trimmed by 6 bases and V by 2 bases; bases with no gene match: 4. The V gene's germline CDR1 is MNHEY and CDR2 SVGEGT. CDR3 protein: CASSYEGQFQPQHF. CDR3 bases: TGTGCCAGCAGTTACGAGGGACAGTTTCAGCCCCAGCATTTT.

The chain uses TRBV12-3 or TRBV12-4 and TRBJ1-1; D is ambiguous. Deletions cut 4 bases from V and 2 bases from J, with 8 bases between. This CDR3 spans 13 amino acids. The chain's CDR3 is CASSSGINTEAFF. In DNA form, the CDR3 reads TGTGCCAGCAGTTCCGGGATAAACACTGAAGCTTTCTTT.

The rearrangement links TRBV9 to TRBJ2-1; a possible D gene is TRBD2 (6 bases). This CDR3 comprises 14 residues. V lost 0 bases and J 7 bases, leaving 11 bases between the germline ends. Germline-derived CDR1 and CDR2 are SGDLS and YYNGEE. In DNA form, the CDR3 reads TGTGCCAGCAGCGTAGAACTAGCCAGGAATGAGCAGTTCTTC. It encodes CASSVELARNEQFF.

CDR3 in amino acids: CASSVGLAGGEETQYF. DNA of the CDR3: TGTGCCAGCAGCGTAGGGCTAGCGGGGGGCGAGGAGACCCAGTACTTC. This chain links TRBV9 with TRBJ2-5; 11 bases align to TRBD2. The CDR3 runs 16 residues. Per the germline V gene, CDR1 is SGDLS and CDR2 is YYNGEE. The ends lost 0 bases at V and 5 bases at J; junction bases unmatched: 6.

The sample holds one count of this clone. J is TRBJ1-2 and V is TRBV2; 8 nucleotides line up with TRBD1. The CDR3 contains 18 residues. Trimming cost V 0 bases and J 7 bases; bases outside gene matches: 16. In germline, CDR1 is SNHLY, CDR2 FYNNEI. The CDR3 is CASSEALGQGQNRGGYTF. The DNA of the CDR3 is TGTGCCAGCAGTGAAGCACTCGGACAGGGCCAGAACCGGGGTGGCTACACCTTC.

This CDR3 reads CASVAGGGYTF. CDR3 in DNA: TGTGCCAGCGTGGCGGGGGGTGGCTACACCTTC. V and J are TRBV6-5 and TRBJ1-2; possibly TRBD1 for D (5 bases). This CDR3 has 11 amino acids. Trimming shortened V by 8 bases and J by 7 bases, and 11 bases separated the two germline ends. Germline lookup yields CDR1 MNHEY and CDR2 SVGAGI.

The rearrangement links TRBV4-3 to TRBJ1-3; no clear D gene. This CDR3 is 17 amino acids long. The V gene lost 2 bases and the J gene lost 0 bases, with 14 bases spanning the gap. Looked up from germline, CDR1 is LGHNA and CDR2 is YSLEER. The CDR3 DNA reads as TGCGCCAGCAGCCAATCAACGGGTCTTGGCTCTGGAAACACCATATATTTT. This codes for CASSQSTGLGSGNTIYF.